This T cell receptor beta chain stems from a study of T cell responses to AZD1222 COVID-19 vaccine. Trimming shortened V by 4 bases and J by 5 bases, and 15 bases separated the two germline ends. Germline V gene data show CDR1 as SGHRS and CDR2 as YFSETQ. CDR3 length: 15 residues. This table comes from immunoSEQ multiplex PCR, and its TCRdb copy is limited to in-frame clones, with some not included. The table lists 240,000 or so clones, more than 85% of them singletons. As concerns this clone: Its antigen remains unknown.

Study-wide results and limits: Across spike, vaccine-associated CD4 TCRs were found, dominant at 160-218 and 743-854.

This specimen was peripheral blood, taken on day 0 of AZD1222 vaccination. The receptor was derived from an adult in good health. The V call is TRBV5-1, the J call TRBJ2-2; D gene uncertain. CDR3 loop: CASSIWTEATGELFF. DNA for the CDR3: TGCGCCAGCAGCATCTGGACCGAAGCGACCGGGGAGCTGTTTTTT.